This T cell receptor beta chain is from a study of cytotoxic CD8 clonotypes in ibrutinib-treated CLL. The length of the CDR3 is 16 residues. The germline CDR1 and CDR2 sequences are LGHNA and YNFKEQ. Trimming removed 3 bases at V and 5 bases at J, with 20 bases between. Sequenced by immunoSEQ multiplex PCR; TCRdb stores in-frame clones only, minus some. The sample holds some 200,000 clones, approximately 79% seen once. The chain combines TRBV4-2 with TRBJ2-7; D may be TRBD1 (5 bases). This clonotype originated in a human donor with chronic lymphocytic leukemia. Sequencing was performed on PBMCs, taken after 12 months of ibrutinib treatment. DNA of the CDR3: TGTGCCAGCAGCCACTCCACAAGTTTCAGGGCAAACGAGCAGTACTTC. Amino acids: CASSHSTSFRANEQYF.